These 10 T cell receptor beta chains were sequenced from one sample in a study of T cell changes during pregnancy in multiple sclerosis. Clones were sequenced by immunoSEQ multiplex PCR, and TCRdb holds only the in-frame ones, with some missing. There are more than 65,000 clones in the sample; approximately 91% occur only once, and around 2.3% lies in the top ten. The input for sequencing was peripheral blood, taken in the first trimester of pregnancy. These receptors all stem from a female donor with multiple sclerosis, enrolled in a pregnancy study.

This clone was detected only a few times. The chain is built from TRBV19 and TRBJ1-2, with 8 bases lining up with TRBD1. The CDR3 length is 16 residues. After removal of 4 bases from V and 2 bases from J, the junction contained 9 bases not matched to a gene. Germline values: CDR1 LNHDA, CDR2 SQIVND (reference sequence). The CDR3 is CASSNLGTGPNYGYTF. The DNA for the CDR3 is TGTGCCAGTAGTAATCTCGGGACAGGACCAAACTATGGCTACACCTTC.

V usage is TRBV9 and J usage is TRBJ1-5; 7 bases match TRBD1. The CDR3 has 20 residues. Germline CDR1 SGDLS, CDR2 YYNGEE. Germline trimming cut 0 bases from V and 0 bases from J; bases unmatched to any gene: 15. CDR3 bases: TGTGCCAGCAGCGTAGCTACGGGAGGGGGCGCAGAGTATAGCAATCAGCCCCAGCATTTT. As protein: CASSVATGGGAEYSNQPQHF. The whole variable domain, remainder taken from reference TRBV9 and TRBJ1-5, is DSGVTQTPKHLITATGQRVTLRCSPRSGDLSVYWYQQSLDQGLQFLIQYYNGEERAKGNILERFSAQQFPDLHSELNLSSLELGDSALYFCASSVATGGGAEYSNQPQHFGDGTRLSIL.

The chain joins TRBV7-2 to TRBJ1-1; 7 positions match TRBD1. V trimming: 5 bases; J trimming: 1 base; junction bases outside the gene matches: 7. CDR3 length equals 15 residues. The germline gives CDR1 SGHTA, CDR2 FQGNSA. CDR3 in amino acids: CASSPTGTANTEAFF. The DNA for the CDR3 is TGTGCCAGCAGCCCTACCGGGACAGCGAACACTGAAGCTTTCTTT. The whole variable domain, remainder taken from reference TRBV7-2 and TRBJ1-1, is GAGVSQSPSNKVTEKGKDVELRCDPISGHTALYWYRQSLGQGLEFLIYFQGNSAPDKSGLPSDRFSAERTGGSVSTLTIQRTQQEDSAVYLCASSPTGTANTEAFFGQGTRLTVV.

V gene TRBV28 combines with J gene TRBJ2-3; D gene uncertain. Looked up from germline, CDR1 is MDHEN and CDR2 is SYDVKM. There are 16 residues in the CDR3. Trimming took off 3 bases at V and 1 base at J, with 14 bases between the two ends. Written as DNA, the CDR3 is TGTGCCAGCAGTTTTTCAGCGCTCATAGGCACAGATACGCAGTATTTT. Translation: CASSFSALIGTDTQYF.

The chain is built from TRBV2 and TRBJ1-2; D call uncertain. Germline V gene sequence: CDR1 SNHLY, CDR2 FYNNEI. V was clipped by 7 bases and J by 0 bases, with 12 bases between them. The CDR3 spans 14 residues. CDR3 sequence (DNA): TGTGCCAGCACCCGACTGTTAGCTAACTATGGCTACACCTTC. Translated, it gives CASTRLLANYGYTF.

This sequence joins TRBV27 and TRBJ2-3; D is perhaps TRBD2 (5 bases). Germline V gene data show CDR1 as MNHEY and CDR2 as SMNVEV (reference sequence). V was cut by 0 bases and J by 3 bases, with 13 bases left in between. CDR3 size: 16 residues. The CDR3: CASSLSPQAATDTQYF. The DNA for the CDR3 is TGTGCCAGCAGTTTATCGCCGCAAGCGGCTACAGATACGCAGTATTTT.

The chain couples TRBV6-5 to TRBJ2-6; perhaps TRBD1 as D (6 bases). The germline CDR1 and CDR2 sequences are MNHEY and SVGAGI. This CDR3 spans 15 amino acids. The germline V and J ends were trimmed by 5 bases and 0 bases, with 8 bases remaining between them. The CDR3 protein is CASSQGYSGANVLTF. The CDR3, as DNA: TGTGCCAGCAGTCAGGGGTACTCTGGGGCCAACGTCCTGACTTTC.

The genes are TRBV6-6 and TRBJ1-3, with 7 bases fitting TRBD1. This CDR3 is 15 amino acids long. Trimming at V came to 5 bases and at J to 0 bases, leaving 4 bases not matched to a gene. Germline V gives CDR1 MNHNY, CDR2 SVGAGI (reference sequence). As DNA, the CDR3 is TGTGCCAGCAGTCGACGGGACAGCTCTGGAAACACCATATATTTT. Translating gives CASSRRDSSGNTIYF.

The chain is built from TRBV5-1 and TRBJ2-7; 11 nucleotides match TRBD2. Germline assignment: CDR1 SGHRS and CDR2 YFSETQ. The CDR3 has 17 residues. J was trimmed by 1 base and V by 3 bases; bases with no gene match: 9. The CDR3 reads CASSSELAGVGSYEQYF. CDR3 sequence (DNA): TGCGCCAGCAGCTCAGAACTAGCGGGAGTCGGATCCTACGAGCAGTACTTC.

The rearrangement uses TRBV6-5 and TRBJ2-1; 8 positions match TRBD2. The CDR3 totals 15 residues. V lost 2 bases to trimming and J lost 7 bases; unmatched junction nucleotides: 7. Germline loops: CDR1 MNHEY, CDR2 SVGAGI. CDR3 bases: TGTGCCAGCAGTTACCCAGCGGGAGATGGGAATGAGCAGTTCTTC. It translates to CASSYPAGDGNEQFF.